This TCR beta chain was observed in a study of OX40 agonist ivuxolimab in advanced cancers. About the research overall: Of the participants, 40% had some prior anti-PD-1, anti-PD-L1 or anti-CTLA-4 therapy, which was allowed.

The study, taken as a whole, reports: Both CD4+ and CD8+ T cell populations in blood had undergone clonal expansion by week 6 at 0.1 to 3.0 mg/kg. Expanded peripheral T cells had an undetermined antigen specificity. Among T cells, CD8+ cells averaged more expanded clones than CD4+ cells.

The CDR3 spans 17 residues. The V end lost 8 bases, the J end lost 1 base, and 21 bases lay between the germline ends. Germline V lookup: CDR1 LNHDA, CDR2 SQIVND (reference sequence). Only in-frame clones appear in the TCRdb table, and some are missing; sequencing was by immunoSEQ multiplex PCR. The sample holds about 150,000 clones, 90% seen once. Notes on this clone: The antigen is unknown.

The sequencing here drew on CD4+ or CD8+ T cells sorted from blood, taken in a trial of the OX40 agonist ivuxolimab. The chain carries TRBV19 and TRBJ1-3; D not certain. This TCR was sampled from an adult with an advanced solid tumor such as melanoma, head and neck, liver or kidney cancer. The CDR3 region is CASSTVYSLSSGNTIYF. CDR3 DNA: TGTGCCAGTTCTACAGTCTATTCCCTATCATCTGGAAACACCATATATTTT.